The present T cell receptor beta chain was sequenced within a study of cytomegalovirus exposure and HLA in healthy donors. In the PCR, 60 Vbeta and 13 Jbeta primers were used. Under the authors' procedure: Later, 65 million to 85 million unique TCR beta chains were counted in an analysis, and some 9.9 million of them were shared. Profiled with immunoSEQ multiplex PCR; TCRdb holds only in-frame clones, not every one. V and J calls and clone size are copied from that table; D and trimming were computed from the DNA. The table has approximately 110,000 clones, approximately 78% seen once. This clone was found a few times. Its antigen is not identified. CDR1 and CDR2 (germline): SNHLY, FYNNEI. This CDR3 has 11 residues. All donors participated as healthy donors of bone marrow. Study conclusions and caveats: Cytomegalovirus-associated status was assigned to 164 TCR beta chains. A later analysis appeared to link common viral pathogens to several of the most significant clusters.

This rearrangement joins TRBV2 to TRBJ2-1; weak D call: TRBD2 (5 bases). The TCR sequence derives from a young woman in good health and CMV-seronegative. Sequencing used PBMCs. The CDR3 loop reads CGSRAYNEQFF. For the CDR3, the DNA is TGTGGCTCGCGGGCCTACAATGAGCAGTTCTTC. The complete variable domain, with remaining parts taken from reference TRBV2 and TRBJ2-1, reads EPEVTQTPSHQVTQMGQEVILRCVPISNHLYFYWYRQILGQKVEFLVSFYNNEISEKSEIFDDQFSVERPDGSNFTLKIRSTKLEDSAMYFCGSRAYNEQFFGPGTRLTVL.